The 24 T cell receptor beta chains in this list originate from one sample, sequenced in a study of cytomegalovirus exposure and HLA in healthy donors. 13 Jbeta primers and 60 Vbeta primers were used for the PCR. The table came from immunoSEQ multiplex PCR; TCRdb's copy has only in-frame clones and leaves some out. The repertoire holds approximately 190,000 clones, with about 86% as singletons. The sample was PBMCs. Every receptor here comes from a woman under 30 in good health and CMV-seropositive.

The table lists this clone with a few counts. J is TRBJ1-4 and V is TRBV12-5; perhaps TRBD1 as D (6 bases). The germline V gene encodes CDR1 LGHNT and CDR2 FRNRAP. Trimming shortened V by 0 bases and J by 2 bases, and 16 bases separated the two germline ends. The CDR3 consists of 18 residues. In nucleotides, the CDR3 is TGTGCTAGTGGTTTGGTCGGGTTCATGGGGGCTACTAATGAAAAACTGTTTTTT. Encoded protein: CASGLVGFMGATNEKLFF.

V gene TRBV27 combines with J gene TRBJ1-5, with a possible D match to TRBD1 (5 bases). This CDR3 has 15 amino acids. Between the trimmed V and J ends, which lost 3 bases and 6 bases, there was a span of 15 bases. Germline values: CDR1 MNHEY, CDR2 SMNVEV (reference sequence). The CDR3 is CASSLDGGGFQPQHF. CDR3 in DNA: TGTGCCAGCAGTTTGGACGGGGGGGGGTTTCAGCCCCAGCATTTT.

V usage is TRBV7-2 and J usage is TRBJ2-3; 8 bases fit TRBD2. The CDR3 has 18 amino acids. J was trimmed by 3 bases and V by 1 base; bases with no gene match: 12. Germline V CDR1 and CDR2: SGHTA, FQGNSA. CDR3 sequence reads: CASSLVNLGGGRTDTQYF. The CDR3 DNA reads TGTGCCAGCAGCTTAGTAAATCTCGGGGGGGGCAGGACAGATACGCAGTATTTT.

Remarks on this clone: At one of its ends the junction is not consistent with the germline gene, which may arise from a read error. This CDR3 is CASSGAGFSGETQYF. In DNA, the CDR3 is TGTGCTAGCAGCGGAGCAGGGTTCTCGGGAGAGACCCAGTACTTC. The chain couples TRBV7-7 to TRBJ2-5; the D call may be TRBD1 or TRBD2 (5 bases each). The CDR3 sequence is 15 residues long. Germline CDR1 reads SSHAT; CDR2 reads FNYEAQ (reference sequence).

V gene TRBV7-9 combines with J gene TRBJ1-2; 9 nucleotides line up with TRBD1. Germline V CDR1 and CDR2: SEHNR, FQNEAQ (reference sequence). With V trimmed by 4 bases and J by 3 bases, 9 bases remained unmatched. CDR3 length: 16 residues. The CDR3 here is CASSSTGGVEYYGYTF. CDR3 coding DNA: TGTGCCAGCAGCTCGACAGGGGGTGTAGAGTACTATGGCTACACCTTC. Looking up the rest from reference TRBV7-9 and TRBJ1-2 gives the full variable domain: DTGVSQNPRHKITKRGQNVTFRCDPISEHNRLYWYRQTLGQGPEFLTYFQNEAQLEKSRLLSDRFSAERPKGSFSTLEIQRTEQGDSAMYLCASSSTGGVEYYGYTFGSGTRLTVV.

In this sample, this clone turned up once. The chain links TRBV11-2 to TRBJ1-6, with a weak D call TRBD1 (5 bases). The germline gives CDR1 SGHAT, CDR2 FQNNGV. This CDR3 comprises 17 residues. Trimming pared 5 bases from V and 9 bases from J, leaving 23 bases between. The CDR3 DNA is TGTGCCAGCAGCACCGGAGGTTTTGGGGGGAGGGGTTCACCCCTCCACTTT. It is translated as CASSTGGFGGRGSPLHF.

The chain joins TRBV30 to TRBJ1-6; TRBD1 is a possible D gene (5 bases). V dropped 5 bases and J dropped 9 bases, with 20 bases sitting between them. This CDR3 region has 15 residues. Germline CDR1 is GTSNPN and CDR2 is SVGIG (reference sequence). CDR3 sequence (DNA): TGTGCCTGGCTGCTTGATGGCTCGGGGGGTTCACCCCTCCACTTT. This gives the protein CAWLLDGSGGSPLHF.

This clone was recorded only once. The chain uses TRBV5-1 and TRBJ2-5; 11 bases map to TRBD2. The CDR3 is 17 residues long. Germline lookup yields CDR1 SGHRS and CDR2 YFSETQ. V lost 0 bases to trimming and J lost 4 bases; unmatched junction nucleotides: 8. The CDR3 DNA sequence: TGCGCCAGCAGCTTGGCCATAGCGGGGGGGCCGGTAGAGACCCAGTACTTC. Translation gives CASSLAIAGGPVETQYF.

This clone has only a few counts. The junction differs from germline at one of its ends, possibly a read error. The V gene is TRBV7-9, the J gene TRBJ1-5; the match to TRBD1 covers 7 bases. Germline V CDR1 and CDR2: SEHNR, FQNEAQ (reference sequence). The CDR3 length is 17 residues. The CDR3, as DNA: TGTTCCAGCAGCTTCGGGACAGAAGTCGTTAGCAATCAGCCCCAGCATTTT. Amino acid sequence: CSSSFGTEVVSNQPQHF.

The V and J genes are TRBV9 and TRBJ2-2; maybe TRBD2 (5 bases). CDR1 is SGDLS and CDR2 is YYNGEE in the germline V gene. The CDR3 is made up of 14 amino acids. V dropped 0 bases and J dropped 6 bases, with 9 bases sitting between them. The CDR3 sequence: CASSVATRAGELFF. CDR3 sequence (DNA): TGTGCCAGCAGCGTAGCCACTAGAGCCGGGGAGCTGTTTTTT.

The chain combines TRBV5-1 with TRBJ2-7; the D gene is possibly TRBD2 (6 bases). The CDR3 consists of 14 residues. The V gene lost 0 bases and the J gene lost 5 bases, with 12 bases spanning the gap. Germline CDR1 SGHRS, CDR2 YFSETQ. CDR3 sequence reads: CASSLGGVGNEQYF. The CDR3, as DNA: TGCGCCAGCAGCTTGGGGGGGGTCGGAAACGAGCAGTACTTC. Variable domain in full (rest from reference TRBV5-1 and TRBJ2-7): KAGVTQTPRYLIKTRGQQVTLSCSPISGHRSVSWYQQTPGQGLQFLFEYFSETQRNKGNFPGRFSGRQFSNSRSEMNVSTLELGDSALYLCASSLGGVGNEQYFGPGTRLTVT.

This clone was recorded a few times. This rearrangement joins TRBV4-2 to TRBJ1-1; D is ambiguous. Looked up from germline, CDR1 is LGHNA and CDR2 is YNFKEQ. The ends were cut back, 0 bases at V and 1 base at J, with 9 bases in the middle. There are 15 residues in the CDR3. In nucleotides, the CDR3 is TGTGCCAGCAGCCAAGAGATGCGGGGGAACACTGAAGCTTTCTTT. Translated: CASSQEMRGNTEAFF.

The chain links TRBV19 to TRBJ1-4, with 10 bases that match TRBD1. Trimming removed 7 bases from V and 7 bases from J; junction bases left unmatched: 9. The CDR3 is 15 residues long. Germline V gene data show CDR1 as LNHDA and CDR2 as SQIVND (reference sequence). This CDR3 is CASKPGQGILEKLFF. The DNA for the CDR3 is TGTGCCAGTAAGCCGGGACAGGGGATTCTTGAAAAACTGTTTTTT.

The chain has TRBV6-4 and TRBJ1-1; 7 bases are shared with TRBD1. V shed 4 bases and J 5 bases; nucleotides not matched to a gene: 4. The V gene's germline CDR1 is MRHNA and CDR2 SNTAGT. There are 13 residues in the CDR3. CDR3 amino acids: CASSAKQGTEAFF. In DNA, the CDR3 is TGTGCCAGCAGTGCCAAACAGGGGACTGAAGCTTTCTTT.

V usage is TRBV6-1 and J usage is TRBJ1-2; 7 bases match TRBD1. J was trimmed by 5 bases and V by 4 bases; bases with no gene match: 10. Germline V gives CDR1 MNHNS, CDR2 SASEGT. The CDR3 is 15 amino acids. The DNA of the CDR3 is TGTGCCAGCAGTGCTGGGACAGCCTCTACGTATGGCTACACCTTC. It encodes CASSAGTASTYGYTF.

The chain has TRBV4-1 and TRBJ2-1; TRBD2 agrees at 11 bases. CDR1 MGHRA and CDR2 YSYEKL come from the germline V gene. CDR3 length equals 17 residues. V was pared by 6 bases and J by 8 bases, with 15 bases of the junction left unmatched. This chain's CDR3 is CASSSGGARVSGYEQFF. The CDR3 DNA reads as TGCGCCAGCAGTAGCGGGGGGGCAAGGGTATCTGGCTATGAGCAGTTCTTC.

CDR3: CASNTQGGPQYF. In DNA form, the CDR3 reads TGTGCCAGCAACACCCAGGGGGGACCGCAGTATTTT. This rearrangement joins TRBV6-5 to TRBJ2-3; perhaps TRBD1 as D (7 bases). Germline CDR1 and CDR2: MNHEY and SVGAGI. The CDR3 is 12 amino acids. Trimming removed 7 bases from V and 10 bases from J, with 15 bases in between.

V and J are TRBV11-3 and TRBJ2-1; D perhaps matches TRBD2 (6 bases). Germline V lookup: CDR1 SGHNT, CDR2 YENEEA. CDR3 length equals 14 residues. Trimming took off 2 bases at V and 9 bases at J, with 14 bases between the two ends. CDR3 sequence: CASSLHPSGGEQFF. The CDR3 DNA reads as TGTGCCAGCAGCTTACACCCATCCGGGGGTGAGCAGTTCTTC.

This sequence joins TRBV7-9 and TRBJ1-2; TRBD1 aligns across 10 bases. The ends lost 4 bases at V and 8 bases at J; junction bases unmatched: 10. The CDR3 is made up of 15 amino acids. The V gene's germline CDR1 is SEHNR and CDR2 FQNEAQ (reference sequence). The CDR3 nucleotides read TGTGCCAGCAGCTCCTATGCGGGACAGGGGCCCGGCTACACCTTC. Amino acid sequence: CASSSYAGQGPGYTF. Using reference TRBV7-9 and TRBJ1-2 for the parts outside the CDR3, the full variable domain is DTGVSQNPRHKITKRGQNVTFRCDPISEHNRLYWYRQTLGQGPEFLTYFQNEAQLEKSRLLSDRFSAERPKGSFSTLEIQRTEQGDSAMYLCASSSYAGQGPGYTFGSGTRLTVV.

The V call is TRBV5-5, the J call TRBJ2-7; tentatively, D is TRBD1 (6 bases). This CDR3 is built from 14 residues. Between the trimmed V and J ends, which lost 0 bases and 2 bases, there was a span of 9 bases. Germline CDR1 is SGHKS and CDR2 is YYEKEE (reference sequence). The CDR3 region is CASSLGDTTYEQYF. CDR3 coding DNA: TGTGCCAGCAGCTTGGGGGACACAACCTACGAGCAGTACTTC.

This sequence joins TRBV29-1 and TRBJ2-4, with TRBD2 as a possible D gene (5 bases). Trimming left V 1 base short and J 2 bases short, with 9 bases between. Germline CDR1 SQVTM, CDR2 ANQGSEA. The CDR3 consists of 14 residues. The CDR3 DNA reads TGCAGCGTTGAAGCCGTCGGGACCAAAAACATTCAGTACTTC. As protein: CSVEAVGTKNIQYF.

The chain is built from TRBV30 and TRBJ1-1, with D perhaps TRBD1 (5 bases). The CDR3 is 12 residues long. Germline CDR1 GTSNPN, CDR2 SVGIG (reference sequence). V was shortened by 8 bases and J by 3 bases, with 13 bases between the two germline ends. DNA for the CDR3: TGTGCCCATAAACAGGCGGACACTGAAGCTTTCTTT. Its protein product is CAHKQADTEAFF.

This clone was picked up a small number of times. This chain joins TRBV11-2 and TRBJ2-7, with 7 bases aligning to TRBD2. This CDR3 is built from 14 residues. Losses at the gene ends were 1 base for V and 3 bases for J; bases not matched to a gene: 3. The germline V gene encodes CDR1 SGHAT and CDR2 FQNNGV. The CDR3 DNA reads TGTGCCAGCAGCTTAGGGGAGGGTCGCTACGAGCAGTACGTC. Its translation is CASSLGEGRYEQYV.

V and J are TRBV28 and TRBJ2-7, with 7 bases that match TRBD2. CDR1 is MDHEN and CDR2 is SYDVKM in the germline V gene. The CDR3 has 15 amino acids. Trimming took 3 bases from V and 5 from J; bases not matched to a gene: 10. CDR3 protein: CASSFSGGGSNEQYF. DNA of the CDR3: TGTGCCAGCAGTTTTTCTGGCGGGGGAAGCAACGAGCAGTACTTC.